This TCR beta chain is from a study of blood T cell repertoires in COVID-19. Overall study: Acute-phase and convalescent COVID-19 samples originated in the United States, Italy and Spain. From T cells, B-cell-depleted T cells, or PBMCs came the material, which was cDNA or gDNA.

Assay used: immunoSEQ multiplex PCR; TCRdb lists only in-frame clones, some missing. The sample shows 230,000 or so clones, roughly 84% of them seen only once. The origin of this receptor is a woman in her forties who had recovered from COVID-19. Material: peripheral blood.

DNA for the CDR3: TGTGCCAGCAGCCCGCCAGGGTACGATCAGCCCCAGCATTTT. Amino acid sequence: CASSPPGYDQPQHF. The chain has TRBV7-9 and TRBJ1-5, with a weak D call TRBD1 (5 bases). The CDR3 extends over 14 amino acids. Trimming pared 5 bases from V and 5 bases from J, leaving 13 bases between. Germline CDR1 reads SEHNR; CDR2 reads FQNEAQ (reference sequence).